The 14 T cell receptor beta chains reported below all come from one sample, sequenced in a study of lymphopenia after photon versus proton radiotherapy. The assay was immunoSEQ multiplex PCR, and TCRdb's table has in-frame clones only and misses some. The sample shows 35,000 to 45,000 clones, about four fifths of them seen only once. The material sequenced was peripheral blood, taken from a patient treated with proton-based radiotherapy. The receptor source for this set is a woman in her seventies with pancreatic cancer.

The chain employs TRBV30 and TRBJ1-2; tentatively, D is TRBD1 (6 bases). The CDR3 contains 12 residues. Germline values: CDR1 GTSNPN, CDR2 SVGIG (reference sequence). V was pared by 2 bases and J by 8 bases, with 12 bases between. The CDR3 is CAWSPGGGGYTF. In DNA, the CDR3 is TGTGCCTGGAGTCCGGGTGGGGGCGGCTACACCTTC.

The chain is built from TRBV5-5 and TRBJ2-1, with a tentative D call TRBD2 (5 bases). V was pared by 4 bases and J by 2 bases, with 13 bases between. The germline gives CDR1 SGHKS, CDR2 YYEKEE (reference sequence). CDR3 length: 15 residues. The CDR3 coding sequence is TGTGCCAGCAGCCCACTAACCGGGACCTACAATGAGCAGTTCTTC. Protein product: CASSPLTGTYNEQFF.

The CDR3 loop reads CASSERVKLFF. The CDR3 DNA follows: TGTGCCAGCAGTGAACGGGTAAAACTGTTTTTT. V is TRBV2 and J is TRBJ1-4, with D unresolved. Germline values: CDR1 SNHLY, CDR2 FYNNEI. CDR3 length: 11 amino acids. V lost 2 bases to trimming and J lost 10 bases, with 5 bases between them.

The J gene is TRBJ2-3, the V gene TRBV15; D is unclear. The CDR3 sequence is 14 residues long. The germline V gene encodes CDR1 LNHNV and CDR2 YYDKDF (reference sequence). V shed 1 base and J shed 3 bases, with 8 bases lying between them. Here the CDR3 DNA reads TGTGCCACCAGCAGAGGGTGGTTGACAGATACGCAGTATTTT. Protein product: CATSRGWLTDTQYF.

The rearrangement joins TRBV5-8 to TRBJ2-3; TRBD1 aligns across 7 bases. CDR1 and CDR2 from the germline V gene are SGHTS and YDEGEE. This CDR3 comprises 17 residues. With V trimmed by 0 bases and J by 2 bases, 9 bases remained unmatched. CDR3 DNA sequence: TGTGCCAGCAGCTTGGAGTCACAGGGGAGAAACACAGATACGCAGTATTTT. Encoded protein: CASSLESQGRNTDTQYF.

J is TRBJ2-7 and V is TRBV6-1; D is perhaps TRBD1 or TRBD2 (5 bases each). Per the germline V gene, CDR1 is MNHNS and CDR2 is SASEGT. The CDR3 length is 14 residues. V was shortened by 10 bases and J by 2 bases, with 18 bases between the two germline ends. DNA of the CDR3: TGTGCCACCCCCAGTAGGTCGGGGCCCTACGAGCAGTACTTC. Protein: CATPSRSGPYEQYF.

This clone was seen just once. This sequence joins TRBV6-1 and TRBJ2-1; 9 nucleotides line up with TRBD2. Germline V gene lookup returns CDR1 MNHNS and CDR2 SASEGT. The CDR3 runs 16 residues. J gave up 7 bases and V 1 base, and 8 bases lay outside the gene matches. DNA of the CDR3: TGTGCCAGCAGTGAAGTCGGTAGCGGGAGTTTAAATGAGCAGTTCTTC. It yields the protein CASSEVGSGSLNEQFF.

V is TRBV19 and J is TRBJ1-5; no reliable D call. Looked up from germline, CDR1 is LNHDA and CDR2 is SQIVND (reference sequence). V was cut by 3 bases and J by 3 bases, with 15 bases left in between. There are 16 residues in the CDR3. The CDR3 nucleotides read TGTGCCAGTAGTATCTATTTTGGCGGGCCCAATCAGCCCCAGCATTTT. It codes for CASSIYFGGPNQPQHF.

The chain has TRBV7-9 and TRBJ2-3; D uncertain. CDR3 length equals 15 residues. Trimming removed 5 bases at V and 2 bases at J, with 14 bases between. Germline-derived CDR1 and CDR2 are SEHNR and FQNEAQ (reference sequence). The CDR3 sequence: CASSPRRRNTDTQYF. CDR3 in DNA: TGTGCCAGCAGCCCGCGGCGTCGAAACACAGATACGCAGTATTTT. The variable domain in full, completed from reference TRBV7-9 and TRBJ2-3, reads DTGVSQNPRHKITKRGQNVTFRCDPISEHNRLYWYRQTLGQGPEFLTYFQNEAQLEKSRLLSDRFSAERPKGSFSTLEIQRTEQGDSAMYLCASSPRRRNTDTQYFGPGTRLTVL.

The genes are TRBV4-3 and TRBJ2-3; D uncertain. Germline V gene sequence: CDR1 LGHNA, CDR2 YSLEER. Trimming cost V 4 bases and J 4 bases, with 9 bases left between them. The length of the CDR3 is 13 residues. The CDR3 reads CASSLLLSDTQYF. As DNA, the CDR3 is TGCGCCAGCAGCCTCCTCTTGTCAGATACGCAGTATTTT.

This rearrangement joins TRBV7-2 to TRBJ1-3, with 9 bases identical to TRBD1. CDR3 length: 14 residues. V lost 5 bases, J lost 4 bases, and 3 bases stayed unmatched. Per germline, CDR1 SGHTA and CDR2 FQGNSA. CDR3 coding DNA: TGTGCCAGCAGCCGGACAGGGGTAGGAAACACCATATATTTT. As protein: CASSRTGVGNTIYF.

This chain links TRBV5-6 with TRBJ1-5; D unclear. V lost 4 bases, J lost 6 bases, and 14 bases lay in between. Germline V gene sequence: CDR1 SGHDT, CDR2 YYEEEE. This CDR3 has 14 residues. This CDR3 is CASSRDRVGQPQHF. The CDR3 nucleotides read TGTGCCAGCAGCCGCGACCGGGTAGGTCAGCCCCAGCATTTT.

The chain has TRBV6-5 and TRBJ1-3; D is unclear. This CDR3 has 15 residues. Trimming stripped 0 bases from V and 4 bases from J, with 10 bases between. The V gene's germline CDR1 is MNHEY and CDR2 SVGAGI. The CDR3 region is CASSYSREGGNTIYF. As DNA, the CDR3 is TGTGCCAGCAGTTACTCACGGGAAGGCGGAAACACCATATATTTT.

The chain employs TRBV13 and TRBJ2-1; 9 nucleotides line up with TRBD2. The ends lost 3 bases at V and 10 bases at J; junction bases unmatched: 13. The CDR3 extends over 16 amino acids. From germline, CDR1 is PRHDT and CDR2 FYEKMQ (reference sequence). The CDR3 sequence is CASSLIAGGPRGEQFF. The CDR3 DNA reads TGTGCCAGCAGCTTGATCGCGGGAGGGCCGAGGGGGGAGCAGTTCTTC.